Listed here are 11 T cell receptor beta chains from one sample, sequenced in a study of post-analysis software for immune sequencing data. Study-wide results and caveats: Five or six TRBV segments were more frequent in patients than controls; TRBV5-6, TRBV5-1 and TRBV20-1 belonged to this group.

For these receptors, no antigen is known. Libraries were made from TCR beta cDNA, and they carried unique molecular identifiers. TCRdb recomputed calls from the PCR reads with MiXCR, one row per CDR3 protein. The top ten clones hold roughly 5.2% of a sample with about 770,000 distinct CDR3 sequences, about 43% of them seen once. The specimen sequenced was blood. These receptors originate from a girl aged 10-17 years with multiple sclerosis.

This chain links TRBV28 with TRBJ2-7, with D perhaps TRBD1 (5 bases). Looked up from germline, CDR1 is MDHEN and CDR2 is SYDVKM. Trimming took off 6 bases at V and 0 bases at J, with 12 bases between the two ends. This CDR3 comprises 14 residues. The CDR3 region is CASSQTAFSYEQYF. CDR3 in DNA: TGTGCCAGCAGCCAGACAGCGTTCTCCTACGAGCAGTACTTC.

In its sample, this clonotype was seen a few times. The chain is built from TRBV10-3 and TRBJ2-3; D is undetermined. Deletions cut 7 bases from V and 1 base from J, with 9 bases between. Germline-derived CDR1 and CDR2 are ENHRY and SYGVKD. The CDR3 is made up of 13 amino acids. The CDR3 bases are TGTGCCATCACGGGTGAGGGCACAGATACGCAGTATTTT. Translating gives CAITGEGTDTQYF.

This clonotype was seen more than once but under ten times. The rearrangement joins TRBV15 to TRBJ2-3; 9 positions agree with TRBD1. V shed 4 bases, J shed 6 bases, and the junction held 5 bases outside the gene matches. The germline CDR1 and CDR2 sequences are LNHNV and YYDKDF (reference sequence). This CDR3 contains 14 residues. CDR3: CATSTGQGSDTQYF. The CDR3 DNA follows: TGTGCCACCAGCACGGGACAGGGTTCCGATACGCAGTATTTT.

This clonotype was picked up one time. This chain joins TRBV7-9 and TRBJ2-7; 7 nucleotides agree with TRBD2. The closer fit of TRBJ2-5 to the DNA end suggests the J call may be wrong. CDR1 and CDR2 (germline): SEHNR, FQNEAQ (reference sequence). The CDR3 is made up of 14 amino acids. The CDR3 sequence is CASSSLSGIGTQYF. CDR3 DNA sequence: TGTGCCAGCAGCTCCCTAAGCGGGATCGGGACCCAGTACTTC.

This clonotype has only a few counts. The V call is TRBV4-3, the J call TRBJ2-7, with 10 bases that match TRBD2. The V gene's germline CDR1 is LGHNA and CDR2 YSLEER. CDR3 length: 17 amino acids. After removal of 1 base from V and 3 bases from J, the junction contained 9 bases not matched to a gene. The CDR3 DNA follows: TGCGCCAGCAGCCAAGCCCTAGCGGGGGCGGAGAGCTACGAGCAGTACTTC. This codes for CASSQALAGAESYEQYF.

There are a few counts of this clonotype. The chain carries TRBV20-1 and TRBJ2-7; no reliable D call. V lost 0 bases, J lost 6 bases, and 6 bases lay in between. CDR3 length: 11 amino acids. Germline V gene sequence: CDR1 DFQATT, CDR2 SNEGSKA (reference sequence). The CDR3 sequence is CSARDPLEQYF. CDR3 DNA sequence: TGCAGTGCTAGAGATCCGCTCGAGCAGTACTTC.

CDR3 region: CASSFRTGGSGELFF. Written as DNA, the CDR3 is TGTGCCAGCAGTTTCAGGACAGGCGGTTCCGGGGAGCTGTTTTTT. This chain connects TRBV12-3 or TRBV12-4 to TRBJ2-2; 7 nucleotides agree with TRBD1. The CDR3 spans 15 residues. Trimming took 3 bases from V and 6 from J; bases not matched to a gene: 7.

The chain joins TRBV6-6 to TRBJ1-2; a weak D match, TRBD1 (6 bases). Germline loops: CDR1 MNHNY, CDR2 SVGAGI (reference sequence). V lost 5 bases, J lost 4 bases, and 14 bases lay in between. The CDR3 consists of 14 residues. CDR3 DNA sequence: TGTGCCAGCAGTACAGGGCCTCCCTCCTATGGCTACACCTTC. Encoded protein: CASSTGPPSYGYTF.

This clonotype showed up just a few times. The chain links TRBV5-6 to TRBJ2-1; the D call may be TRBD1 or TRBD2 (5 bases each). The CDR3 contains 16 residues. The germline V gene encodes CDR1 SGHDT and CDR2 YYEEEE. V lost 4 bases and J lost 2, with 16 bases in between. The CDR3 DNA follows: TGTGCCAGCAGCCGGGGACCTCTACCCACCTACAATGAGCAGTTCTTC. Translated: CASSRGPLPTYNEQFF.

The chain has TRBV12-3 or TRBV12-4 and TRBJ1-5; D is ambiguous. The CDR3 sequence is 14 residues long. V lost 4 bases and J 4 bases, leaving 11 bases between the germline ends. The CDR3, as DNA: TGTGCCAGCAGTTGGGAGAAAGGGAATCAGCCCCAGCATTTT. This codes for CASSWEKGNQPQHF.

This chain links TRBV6-6 with TRBJ2-2; 11 positions match TRBD2. The CDR3 spans 17 residues. Germline V gene sequence: CDR1 MNHNY, CDR2 SVGAGI (reference sequence). The junction had 8 bases not matched to a gene; V was cut back by 2 bases and J by 6 bases. The CDR3 sequence: CASSYTTSGSGSGELFF. CDR3 coding DNA: TGTGCCAGCAGTTACACAACTAGCGGGAGTGGGTCCGGGGAGCTGTTTTTT.